The next 5 T cell receptor beta chains were all read from a single sample in a study of cytomegalovirus exposure and HLA in healthy donors. 60 Vbeta and 13 Jbeta primers were used in PCR. TCRdb's table, derived via immunoSEQ multiplex PCR, lists solely in-frame clones and lacks some. The table records about 150,000 clones, over 8% of them present only once. The source material was PBMCs. Every receptor here comes from a male donor in good health and CMV-seronegative.

This clone showed up just a few times. V and J are TRBV5-1 and TRBJ2-2; D not certain. From germline, CDR1 is SGHRS and CDR2 YFSETQ. V was trimmed by 0 bases and J by 4 bases, leaving 7 bases between them. The CDR3 spans 14 residues. The CDR3 DNA is TGCGCCAGCAGCTTGGCCTTGTCCACCGGGGAGCTGTTTTTT. Residues: CASSLALSTGELFF.

This clone was detected only a few times. At one end, the junction sequence differs from germline, possibly due to a read error. The gene calls are TRBV4-1 and TRBJ2-7; TRBD2 matches at 11 bases. Germline V gene data show CDR1 as MGHRA and CDR2 as YSYEKL. This CDR3 spans 22 amino acids. CDR3 nucleotide sequence: TGCGCCAGCAGCCAAGAGGGGACCCCCGCGGGACTAGCGGCGGCCATCTCCCACGAGCAGTACTTC. Encoded protein: CASSQEGTPAGLAAAISHEQYF.

The chain couples TRBV28 to TRBJ1-5, with 7 bases identical to TRBD1. This CDR3 spans 20 amino acids. Per the germline V gene, CDR1 is MDHEN and CDR2 is SYDVKM. The ends lost 1 base at V and 4 bases at J; junction bases unmatched: 19. The CDR3 DNA is TGTGCCAGCAGTTTATTTCCCTCCGAATGGGGACAGCTGTATAATCAGCCCCAGCATTTT. This gives the protein CASSLFPSEWGQLYNQPQHF.

This clone showed up just a few times. This chain joins TRBV5-1 and TRBJ2-6, with 8 bases identical to TRBD1. The CDR3 runs 15 residues. Germline V lookup: CDR1 SGHRS, CDR2 YFSETQ. V was pared by 3 bases and J by 3 bases, with 2 bases of the junction left unmatched. The CDR3 DNA is TGCGCCAGCAGCTCGACAGGGGTTGGGGCCAACGTCCTGACTTTC. It encodes CASSSTGVGANVLTF.

This clone was recorded a few times. V usage is TRBV7-9 and J usage is TRBJ2-7, with 12 bases matching TRBD1. Germline V gene lookup returns CDR1 SEHNR and CDR2 FQNEAQ (reference sequence). The length of the CDR3 is 15 residues. V lost 4 bases, J lost 4 bases, and 5 bases stayed unmatched. CDR3 DNA: TGTGCCAGCAGCTACCCGGGACAGGGGGCATACGAGCAGTACTTC. This codes for CASSYPGQGAYEQYF.